The following is a T cell receptor (beta chain) sequence with its context. This table comes from immunoSEQ multiplex PCR, and its TCRdb copy is limited to in-frame clones, with some not included. The table records fewer than 150,000 clones, about four fifths of them present only once. This record comes from a study of blood T cell repertoires in COVID-19. About the study: COVID-19 samples from acute and convalescent phases originated in the United States, Italy and Spain.

The sample consisted of PBMCs or T cells enriched from blood (not recorded which). The TCR comes from a man aged 25-45 years who had recovered from COVID-19.

The CDR3 here is CASSLNNNQPQHF. The CDR3 bases are TGTGCCAGCAGTTTAAACAACAATCAGCCCCAGCATTTT. The rearrangement links TRBV28 to TRBJ1-5; no clear D gene. CDR3 length equals 13 residues. V lost 2 bases and J lost 3, with 5 bases in between. Germline CDR1 is MDHEN and CDR2 is SYDVKM.